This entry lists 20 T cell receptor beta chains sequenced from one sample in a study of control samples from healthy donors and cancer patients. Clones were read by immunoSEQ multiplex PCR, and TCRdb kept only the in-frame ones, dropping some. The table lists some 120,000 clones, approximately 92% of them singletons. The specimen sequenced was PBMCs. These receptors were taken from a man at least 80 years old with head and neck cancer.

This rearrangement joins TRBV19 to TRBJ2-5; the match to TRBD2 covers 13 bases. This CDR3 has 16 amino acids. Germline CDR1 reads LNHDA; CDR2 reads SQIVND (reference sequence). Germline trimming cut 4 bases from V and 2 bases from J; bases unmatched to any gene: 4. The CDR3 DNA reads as TGTGCCAGTAGTACTACTAGCGGGGGGGCTCAAGAGACCCAGTACTTC. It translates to CASSTTSGGAQETQYF.

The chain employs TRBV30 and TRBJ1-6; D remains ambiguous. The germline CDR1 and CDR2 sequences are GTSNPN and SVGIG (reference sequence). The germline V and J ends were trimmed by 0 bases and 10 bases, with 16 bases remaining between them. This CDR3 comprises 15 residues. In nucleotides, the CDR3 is TGTGCCTGGAGTGTTCGAAGCCTCGACTCGTCACCCCTCCACTTT. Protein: CAWSVRSLDSSPLHF. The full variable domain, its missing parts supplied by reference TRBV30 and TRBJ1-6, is SQTIHQWPATLVQPVGSPLSLECTVEGTSNPNLYWYRQAAGRGLQLLFYSVGIGQISSEVPQNLSASRPQDRQFILSSKKLLLSDSGFYLCAWSVRSLDSSPLHFGNGTRLTVT.

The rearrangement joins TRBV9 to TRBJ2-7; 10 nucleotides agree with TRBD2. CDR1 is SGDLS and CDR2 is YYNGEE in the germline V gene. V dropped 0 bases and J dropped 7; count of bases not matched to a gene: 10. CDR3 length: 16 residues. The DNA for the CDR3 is TGTGCCAGCAGCGTAGGATGGAGCGGGGGGGCCGAGGAGCAGTACTTC. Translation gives CASSVGWSGGAEEQYF.

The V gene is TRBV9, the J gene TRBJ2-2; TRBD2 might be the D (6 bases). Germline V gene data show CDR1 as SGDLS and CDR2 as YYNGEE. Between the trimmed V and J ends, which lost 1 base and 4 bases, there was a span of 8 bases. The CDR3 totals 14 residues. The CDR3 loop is CASSVLGGTGELFF. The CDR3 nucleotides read TGTGCCAGCAGCGTATTGGGGGGCACCGGGGAGCTGTTTTTT.

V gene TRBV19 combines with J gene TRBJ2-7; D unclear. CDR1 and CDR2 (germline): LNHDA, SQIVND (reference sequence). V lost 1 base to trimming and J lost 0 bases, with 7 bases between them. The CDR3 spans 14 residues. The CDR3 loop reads CASSIGHTSYEQYF. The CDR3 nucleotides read TGTGCCAGTAGTATAGGGCACACCTCCTACGAGCAGTACTTC.

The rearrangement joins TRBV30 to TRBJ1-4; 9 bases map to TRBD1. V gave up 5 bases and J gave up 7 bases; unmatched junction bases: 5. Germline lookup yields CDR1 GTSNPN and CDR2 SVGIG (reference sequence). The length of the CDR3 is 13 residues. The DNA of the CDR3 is TGTGCCTGGGGGACAGGGATTGGTGAAAAACTGTTTTTT. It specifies CAWGTGIGEKLFF. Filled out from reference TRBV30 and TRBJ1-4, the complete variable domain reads SQTIHQWPATLVQPVGSPLSLECTVEGTSNPNLYWYRQAAGRGLQLLFYSVGIGQISSEVPQNLSASRPQDRQFILSSKKLLLSDSGFYLCAWGTGIGEKLFFGSGTQLSVL.

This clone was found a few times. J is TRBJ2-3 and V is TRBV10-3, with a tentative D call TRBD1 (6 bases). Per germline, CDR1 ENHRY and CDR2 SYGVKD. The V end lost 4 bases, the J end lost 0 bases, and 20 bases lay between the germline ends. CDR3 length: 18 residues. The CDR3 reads CAISGSLGRGVSTDTQYF. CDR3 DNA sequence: TGTGCCATCAGTGGCTCTCTCGGCAGGGGCGTTAGCACAGATACGCAGTATTTT.

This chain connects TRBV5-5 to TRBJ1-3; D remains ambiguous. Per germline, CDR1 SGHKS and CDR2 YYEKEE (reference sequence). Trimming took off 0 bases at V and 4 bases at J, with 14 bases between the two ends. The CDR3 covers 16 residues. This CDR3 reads CASSLASNSEGNTIYF. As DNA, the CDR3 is TGTGCCAGCAGCTTGGCCTCGAACAGCGAAGGAAACACCATATATTTT. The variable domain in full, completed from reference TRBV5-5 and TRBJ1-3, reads DAGVTQSPTHLIKTRGQQVTLRCSPISGHKSVSWYQQVLGQGPQFIFQYYEKEERGRGNFPDRFSARQFPNYSSELNVNALLLGDSALYLCASSLASNSEGNTIYFGEGSWLTVV.

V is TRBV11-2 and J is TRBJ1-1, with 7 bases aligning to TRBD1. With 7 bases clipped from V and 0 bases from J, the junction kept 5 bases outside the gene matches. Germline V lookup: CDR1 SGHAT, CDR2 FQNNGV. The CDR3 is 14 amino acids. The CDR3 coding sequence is TGTGCCAGCAACGCGGGACAGTTGAACACTGAAGCTTTCTTT. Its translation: CASNAGQLNTEAFF.

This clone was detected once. The CDR3 DNA follows: TGTGCCAGCAGCTTGACTACCCCGACGCGTAAAACTAGCACAGATACGCAGTATTTT. Translated: CASSLTTPTRKTSTDTQYF. This sequence joins TRBV11-2 and TRBJ2-3; D perhaps matches TRBD2 (5 bases). This CDR3 spans 19 amino acids. V lost 3 bases and J 0 bases, leaving 22 bases between the germline ends. From germline, CDR1 is SGHAT and CDR2 FQNNGV. The variable domain in full, completed from reference TRBV11-2 and TRBJ2-3, reads EAGVAQSPRYKIIEKRQSVAFWCNPISGHATLYWYQQILGQGPKLLIQFQNNGVVDDSQLPKDRFSAERLKGVDSTLKIQPAKLEDSAVYLCASSLTTPTRKTSTDTQYFGPGTRLTVL.

The CDR3 nucleotides are TGTGCCAGCGGGAGAGTAGATACGCAGTATTTT. Residues: CASGRVDTQYF. V and J are TRBV9 and TRBJ2-3; D perhaps matches TRBD2 (5 bases). Germline loops: CDR1 SGDLS, CDR2 YYNGEE. Trimming shortened V by 7 bases and J by 5 bases, and 8 bases separated the two germline ends. The CDR3 is made up of 11 amino acids.

The CDR3 region has the DNA TGTGCCAGCAGTTTAGTGGGGGGAGAGACCCAGTACTTC. As protein: CASSLVGGETQYF. The chain combines TRBV12-3 or TRBV12-4 with TRBJ2-5; tentatively, D is TRBD2 (6 bases). V lost 1 base to trimming and J lost 4 bases, with 7 bases between them. The CDR3 runs to 13 residues.

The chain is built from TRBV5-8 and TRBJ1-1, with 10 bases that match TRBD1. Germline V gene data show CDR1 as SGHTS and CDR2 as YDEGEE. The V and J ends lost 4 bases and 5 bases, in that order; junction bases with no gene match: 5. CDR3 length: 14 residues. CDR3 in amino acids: CASSEGQGWTEAFF. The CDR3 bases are TGTGCCAGCAGCGAGGGACAGGGGTGGACTGAAGCTTTCTTT.

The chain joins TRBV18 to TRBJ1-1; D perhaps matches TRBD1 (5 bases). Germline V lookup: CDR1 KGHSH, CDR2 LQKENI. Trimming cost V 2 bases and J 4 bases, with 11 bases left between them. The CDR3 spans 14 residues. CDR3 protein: CASSPEERGTEAFF. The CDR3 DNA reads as TGTGCCAGCTCACCAGAGGAGAGGGGCACTGAAGCTTTCTTT.

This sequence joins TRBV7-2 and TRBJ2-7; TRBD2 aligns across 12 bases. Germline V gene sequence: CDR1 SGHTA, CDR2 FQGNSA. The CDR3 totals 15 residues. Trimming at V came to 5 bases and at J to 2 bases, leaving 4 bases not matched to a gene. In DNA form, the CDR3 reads TGTGCCAGCAGCGCTCGACTAGCGGGAGCCTACGAGCAGTACTTC. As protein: CASSARLAGAYEQYF.

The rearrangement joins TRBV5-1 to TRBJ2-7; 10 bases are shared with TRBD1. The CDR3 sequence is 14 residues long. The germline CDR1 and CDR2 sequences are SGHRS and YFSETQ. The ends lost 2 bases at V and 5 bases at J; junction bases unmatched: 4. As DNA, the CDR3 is TGCGCCAGCAGCTTCGGGACAGGGGTGAACGAGCAGTACTTC. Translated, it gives CASSFGTGVNEQYF.

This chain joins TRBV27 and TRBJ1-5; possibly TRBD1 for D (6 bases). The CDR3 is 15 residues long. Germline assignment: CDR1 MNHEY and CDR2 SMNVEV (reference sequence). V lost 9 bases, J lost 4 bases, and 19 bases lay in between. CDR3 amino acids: CASSRREGGNQPQHF. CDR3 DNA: TGTGCCAGTTCCCGCCGGGAGGGGGGGAATCAGCCCCAGCATTTT.

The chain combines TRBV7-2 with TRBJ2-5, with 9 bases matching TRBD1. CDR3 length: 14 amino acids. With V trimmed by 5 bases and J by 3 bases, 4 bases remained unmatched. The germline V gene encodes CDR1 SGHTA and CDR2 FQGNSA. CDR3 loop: CASSTWDREETQYF. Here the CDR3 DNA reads TGTGCCAGCAGCACCTGGGACAGGGAAGAGACCCAGTACTTC.

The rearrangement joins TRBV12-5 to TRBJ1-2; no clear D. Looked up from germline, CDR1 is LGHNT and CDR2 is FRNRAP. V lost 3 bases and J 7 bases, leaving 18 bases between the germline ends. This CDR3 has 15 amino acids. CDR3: CASGLPWAARAGYTF. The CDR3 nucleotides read TGTGCTAGTGGTTTACCGTGGGCAGCGAGAGCTGGCTACACCTTC.

CDR3 amino acids: CASSPAFMTGNYNEQFF. As DNA, the CDR3 is TGTGCCAGCAGTCCTGCCTTTATGACAGGCAACTACAATGAGCAGTTCTTC. The chain combines TRBV7-8 with TRBJ2-1, with a possible D match to TRBD1 (6 bases). Germline V CDR1 and CDR2: SGHVS, FQNEAQ. V was cut by 6 bases and J by 3 bases, with 21 bases left in between. The CDR3 length is 17 residues.